Sequencing of this TCR beta chain was carried out in a study of blood T cells in healthy people across ages. Findings and limits, study-wide: Strong correlation was found linking TCR beta diversity to naive T cell percentage. CMV status of donors was unknown, possibly confounding expanded clonotype changes. One million T cells yielded diversity estimates that were considered underestimates.

There are a few counts of this clonotype. Its antigen is undetermined. With a J-beta primer mix and a sample-barcoded 5' primer, a second PCR ran 7 to 11 cycles. Each CDR3 protein is one row after TCRdb ran MiXCR on the 5' RACE reads. This table holds about 640,000 distinct CDR3 sequences, approximately 30% found once. The V gene lost 6 bases and the J gene lost 8 bases, with 17 bases spanning the gap. Germline values: CDR1 MNHEY, CDR2 SVGAGI. The CDR3 is 13 residues long. The source of this sequence is a woman of 80 years or more in good health. Source material: blood. The gene calls are TRBV6-5 and TRBJ2-7; the D gene is possibly TRBD1 (6 bases). CDR3 loop: CASSLGAGPKQYF. CDR3 bases: TGTGCCAGCAGCCTGGGGGCGGGCCCCAAGCAGTACTTC.